The 10 T cell receptor beta chains reported below all come from one sample, sequenced in a study of T cells after somatic rescue of genetic block. Assay used: immunoSEQ multiplex PCR; TCRdb lists only in-frame clones, some missing. This table holds 13,000 to 15,000 clones, about 70% found once. Sequencing used peripheral blood mononuclear cells (PBMCs). The receptor source for this set is a man aged 18 to 30.

This clone came up a few times. The V call is TRBV7-2, the J call TRBJ2-7; D uncertain. V lost 5 bases, J lost 0 bases, and 5 bases lay in between. Germline V gene data show CDR1 as SGHTA and CDR2 as FQGNSA. The CDR3 length is 12 residues. The CDR3 reads CASSRSSYEQYF. CDR3 sequence (DNA): TGTGCCAGCAGCCGCTCCTCCTACGAGCAGTACTTC.

This clone appeared a few times. V gene TRBV5-1 combines with J gene TRBJ2-1, with 15 bases lining up with TRBD2. V gave up 4 bases and J gave up 7 bases; unmatched junction bases: 12. The CDR3 runs to 18 residues. Germline loops: CDR1 SGHRS, CDR2 YFSETQ. The CDR3 spells CASSRGLAGGHIRNEQFF. Here the CDR3 DNA reads TGCGCCAGCAGCAGGGGACTAGCGGGGGGACACATAAGGAATGAGCAGTTCTTC.

The genes are TRBV9 and TRBJ2-1; 8 nucleotides align to TRBD2. The J segment lost 1 base and the V segment lost 3 bases, leaving 9 bases of the junction unmatched. Germline V lookup: CDR1 SGDLS, CDR2 YYNGEE. This CDR3 comprises 17 residues. Here the CDR3 DNA reads TGTGCCAGCAGCGCCCAACCGGGACTAGTTTCCTACAATGAGCAGTTCTTC. This encodes CASSAQPGLVSYNEQFF.

This clone was observed once. This sequence joins TRBV15 and TRBJ1-2; 7 bases match TRBD1. CDR1 is LNHNV and CDR2 is YYDKDF in the germline V gene (reference sequence). With 2 bases clipped from V and 1 base from J, the junction kept 4 bases outside the gene matches. The length of the CDR3 is 15 residues. CDR3 in DNA: TGTGCCACCAGCAGAAGGACAGGTTTTAACTATGGCTACACCTTC. Translation: CATSRRTGFNYGYTF.

By share, this clone counts as medium-sized. The chain joins TRBV5-1 to TRBJ2-1; 10 bases align to TRBD2. The V gene end was trimmed by 3 bases and the J gene end by 0 bases; junction bases not matched to a gene: 0. The CDR3 is made up of 15 amino acids. In germline, CDR1 is SGHRS, CDR2 YFSETQ. CDR3 sequence (DNA): TGCGCCAGCAGCTCTAGCGGGAGCTCCTACAATGAGCAGTTCTTC. Translation: CASSSSGSSYNEQFF.

The chain couples TRBV6-1 to TRBJ2-7; TRBD2 matches 7 bases. Germline trimming cut 6 bases from V and 7 bases from J; bases unmatched to any gene: 12. The germline V gene has CDR1 MNHNS and CDR2 SASEGT. This CDR3 spans 14 amino acids. The CDR3 DNA reads as TGTGCCAGCAGGCTTTCTCCTAGCGGAGCGGAGCAGTACTTC. This translates into CASRLSPSGAEQYF.

V gene TRBV28 combines with J gene TRBJ1-1; D is uncertain. Trimming removed 3 bases at V and 6 bases at J, with 11 bases between. This CDR3 has 13 residues. CDR1 and CDR2 (germline): MDHEN, SYDVKM. CDR3 residues: CASSFLRRAEAFF. The DNA for the CDR3 is TGTGCCAGCAGTTTTTTACGACGGGCTGAAGCTTTCTTT.

The chain is built from TRBV28 and TRBJ1-2; D is perhaps TRBD1 (5 bases). Per germline, CDR1 MDHEN and CDR2 SYDVKM. The CDR3 is 12 residues long. V was trimmed by 3 bases and J by 8 bases, leaving 10 bases between them. The CDR3 loop reads CASSLPGWGYTF. In DNA, the CDR3 is TGTGCCAGCAGTTTGCCAGGGTGGGGCTACACCTTC.

This clone was counted only a few times. This chain connects TRBV28 to TRBJ2-1; 7 bases fit TRBD1. In germline, CDR1 is MDHEN, CDR2 SYDVKM. The CDR3 is 16 residues long. V shed 1 base and J 8 bases; nucleotides not matched to a gene: 11. The CDR3 region is CASSLLSGGIWDEQFF. CDR3 DNA: TGTGCCAGCAGTTTATTGTCAGGGGGAATTTGGGATGAGCAGTTCTTC. Variable domain in full (rest from reference TRBV28 and TRBJ2-1): DVKVTQSSRYLVKRTGEKVFLECVQDMDHENMFWYRQDPGLGLRLIYFSYDVKMKEKGDIPEGYSVSREKKERFSLILESASTNQTSMYLCASSLLSGGIWDEQFFGPGTRLTVL.

The chain carries TRBV10-3 and TRBJ1-2; D unclear. Per germline, CDR1 ENHRY and CDR2 SYGVKD. The V and J ends lost 3 bases and 4 bases respectively, with 6 bases between them. CDR3 length: 12 residues. For the CDR3, the DNA is TGTGCCATCAGTGATTCGGGCTATGGCTACACCTTC. This codes for CAISDSGYGYTF.